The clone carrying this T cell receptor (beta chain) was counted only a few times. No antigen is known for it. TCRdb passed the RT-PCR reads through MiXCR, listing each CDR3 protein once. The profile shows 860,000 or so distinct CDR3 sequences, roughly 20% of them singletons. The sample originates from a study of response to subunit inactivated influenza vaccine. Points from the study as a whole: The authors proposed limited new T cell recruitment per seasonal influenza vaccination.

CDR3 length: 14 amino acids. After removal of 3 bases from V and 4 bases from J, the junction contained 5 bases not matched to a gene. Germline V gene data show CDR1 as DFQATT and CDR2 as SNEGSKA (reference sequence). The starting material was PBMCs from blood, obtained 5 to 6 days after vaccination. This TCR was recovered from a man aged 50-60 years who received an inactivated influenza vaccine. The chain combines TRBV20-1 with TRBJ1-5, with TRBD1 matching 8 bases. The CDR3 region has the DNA TGCAGTGCTAGCCTGGGACAGGTTAATCAGCCCCAGCATTTT. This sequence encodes CSASLGQVNQPQHF.